This T cell receptor (beta chain) was observed in a study of a mutant IDH1 vaccine in newly diagnosed glioma. Study overall: Patients were pretreated with radiotherapy, temozolomide, or both, mostly both.

Time point reported: week 5, during vaccination. Vaccination used 300 ug of mutant IDH1 20-mer peptide per dose, with topical imiquimod. Concerning this clone itself: Antigen specificity is unknown.

This CDR3 has 15 amino acids. CDR1 LNHNV and CDR2 YYDKDF come from the germline V gene (reference sequence). With 3 bases removed from V and 4 bases from J, the gap between germline ends came to 15 bases. Only in-frame clones appear in the TCRdb table, and some are missing; sequencing was by immunoSEQ multiplex PCR. The sample yields over 50,000 clones, about 80% seen once. Specimen: PBMCs, collected from a glioma patient whose treatment included an IDH1 peptide vaccine. The sequence was obtained from a man under 40 with glioma. V gene TRBV15 combines with J gene TRBJ1-2; TRBD1 might be the D (6 bases). The CDR3 DNA reads TGTGCCACCAGCAGGGGGAAGGGGGGCGCCTATGGCTACACCTTC. This encodes CATSRGKGGAYGYTF.